This is a list of T cell receptor beta chains from one sample in a study of CD8+ T cells in alopecia areata. The protocol was immunoSEQ multiplex PCR, while the TCRdb copy is restricted to in-frame clones and leaves out a portion. The sample lists under 300,000 clones; 50% to 75% were seen once. The sample was CD4+ T cells sorted from blood, taken at week 52, from a patient treated with tofacitinib. The receptor source for this set is a human donor with alopecia areata. Each CDR3 is given with its conserved first and last residue. Fields, in order: D gene, V gene, clone size, J gene, CDR3 protein, CDR3 DNA. A D gene is named only where the DNA matches it firmly. Rows may omit the clone size; those that give it use once, few, many or a size class.

TRBD2	TRBV6-5	NA	TRBJ2-3	CASSLSGEHTDTQYF	TGTGCCAGCAGTCTTAGCGGGGAGCACACAGATACGCAGTATTTT
NA	TRBV13	NA	TRBJ2-1	CASSFQRPTGEQFF	TGTGCCAGCAGCTTCCAGCGCCCTACTGGTGAGCAGTTCTTC
NA	TRBV2	NA	TRBJ1-4	CASSEGGTPRGEKLFF	TGTGCCAGCAGTGAAGGTGGGACTCCCAGAGGGGAAAAACTGTTTTTT
NA	TRBV30	NA	TRBJ1-2	CAWNSVYGYTF	TGTGCCTGGAATTCGGTCTATGGCTACACCTTC
TRBD1	TRBV30	NA	TRBJ2-5	CAWDRTGGRKTQYF	TGTGCCTGGGATCGGACAGGCGGCAGGAAGACCCAGTACTTC
TRBD1	TRBV29-1	few	TRBJ1-6	CSAQTGDSPLHF	TGCAGCGCCCAGACAGGGGATTCACCCCTCCACTTT
NA	TRBV30	few	TRBJ2-3	CAWSVAVSTDTQYF	TGTGCCTGGAGTGTTGCGGTGAGCACAGATACGCAGTATTTT
NA	TRBV15	NA	TRBJ1-5	CATSREGSSNQPQHF	TGTGCCACCAGCAGAGAGGGTTCTAGCAATCAGCCCCAGCATTTT
NA	TRBV27	NA	TRBJ1-5	CASSAFGNPQHF	TGTGCCAGCAGTGCTTTTGGCAATCCCCAGCATTTT
NA	TRBV29-1	few	TRBJ2-5	CSVLGRGETQYF	TGCAGCGTTTTAGGTCGGGGTGAGACCCAGTACTTC
TRBD1	TRBV4-3	NA	TRBJ1-5	CASSITGGAGQPQHF	TGCGCCAGCAGTATTACAGGGGGCGCGGGGCAGCCCCAGCATTTT
NA	TRBV29-1	NA	TRBJ2-5	CSTAGSGTQYF	TGCAGCACGGCAGGGTCTGGGACCCAGTACTTC
NA	TRBV7-2	NA	TRBJ1-5	CASSFIGTVRGNQPQHF	TGTGCCAGCAGCTTTATCGGGACGGTTAGGGGCAATCAGCCCCAGCATTTT
TRBD1	TRBV29-1	once	TRBJ2-3	CSVGALQGPNTDTQYF	TGCAGCGTTGGGGCCCTACAGGGGCCGAACACAGATACGCAGTATTTT
TRBD2	TRBV5-8	NA	TRBJ2-1	CATSRGESGNEQFF	TGTGCCACCTCACGGGGGGAAAGTGGCAATGAGCAGTTCTTC
NA	TRBV6-5	NA	TRBJ1-2	CASSYTRDDDSYTF	TGTGCCAGCAGTTACACACGGGACGACGATAGCTACACCTTC
NA	TRBV10-3	NA	TRBJ2-1	CAICGVVGGEQFF	TGTGCCATTTGCGGGGTAGTAGGGGGTGAGCAGTTCTTC
TRBD2	TRBV9	NA	TRBJ2-7	CASSVAGSGRYEQYF	TGTGCCAGCAGCGTAGCGGGTAGCGGGCGTTACGAGCAGTACTTC
NA	TRBV10-3	NA	TRBJ2-6	CAISESGAGANVLTF	TGTGCCATCAGTGAGTCAGGAGCTGGGGCCAACGTCCTGACTTTC
NA	TRBV7-9	NA	TRBJ2-1	CASSLGTRGFF	TGTGCCAGCAGCTTAGGGACCCGGGGATTCTTC
NA	TRBV5-6	NA	TRBJ2-7	CASSSGYEQYF	TGTGCCAGCAGTTCAGGTTACGAGCAGTACTTC
TRBD1	TRBV7-2	NA	TRBJ1-1	CASSYLTGMNTEAFF	TGTGCCAGCAGCTATCTGACAGGGATGAACACTGAAGCTTTCTTT
TRBD1	TRBV7-9	NA	TRBJ2-7	CASSRMGITGTGADEQYF	TGTGCCAGCAGCCGTATGGGGATTACCGGGACAGGGGCTGACGAGCAGTACTTC
TRBD2	TRBV7-2	NA	TRBJ2-3	CASSPQLAGVDTQYF	TGTGCCAGCAGCCCCCAACTAGCGGGGGTGGATACGCAGTATTTT
TRBD2	TRBV9	NA	TRBJ2-7	CASSVGAGSTTYEQYF	TGTGCCAGCAGCGTTGGAGCGGGGTCTACGACCTACGAGCAGTACTTC
NA	TRBV30	NA	TRBJ2-5	CAWSPGLAQETQYF	TGTGCCTGGAGCCCTGGGCTAGCTCAAGAGACCCAGTACTTC
TRBD1	TRBV5-1	once	TRBJ1-4	CASSLDYLADRPNEKLFF	TGCGCCAGCAGCTTGGATTATCTAGCGGACAGGCCTAATGAAAAACTGTTTTTT
TRBD1	TRBV5-1	NA	TRBJ2-5	CASSLDVPGQGETQYF	TGCGCCAGCAGCTTGGATGTCCCGGGACAGGGGGAGACCCAGTACTTC
NA	TRBV6-5	NA	TRBJ2-1	CASSPTTVYNEQFF	TGTGCCAGCAGCCCTACGACAGTCTACAATGAGCAGTTCTTC
TRBD1	TRBV2	NA	TRBJ1-6	CAGTASSYNSPLHF	TGTGCCGGGACAGCGAGCTCCTATAATTCACCCCTCCACTTT
TRBD1	TRBV15	NA	TRBJ1-1	CGTSGTGVAEAFF	TGTGGGACCAGTGGGACAGGGGTAGCTGAAGCTTTCTTT
NA	TRBV5-6	NA	TRBJ1-3	CASSLALGVSGNTIYF	TGTGCCAGCAGCTTGGCCCTTGGAGTCTCTGGAAACACCATATATTTT
TRBD1	TRBV25-1	NA	TRBJ2-7	CASSVRTGLFSYEQYF	TGTGCCAGCAGTGTCAGGACAGGTTTATTCTCCTACGAGCAGTACTTC
NA	TRBV5-1	NA	TRBJ2-7	CASSLDNYEQYF	TGCGCCAGCAGCCTGGACAACTACGAGCAGTACTTC
NA	TRBV6-1	NA	TRBJ1-4	CASSDWGPDEKLFF	TGTGCCAGCAGTGACTGGGGGCCGGATGAAAAACTGTTTTTT
NA	TRBV30	NA	TRBJ2-7	CAWSGNYEQYF	TGTGCCTGGAGTGGGAACTACGAGCAGTACTTC
TRBD2	TRBV14	few	TRBJ2-1	CASRGGIYNEQFF	TGTGCCAGCAGGGGGGGGATCTACAATGAGCAGTTCTTC
NA	TRBV25-1	NA	TRBJ1-3	CASRAGAGNTIYF	TGTGCCAGCAGGGCAGGGGCTGGAAACACCATATATTTT
TRBD1	TRBV30	NA	TRBJ1-5	CAWKGQGAMAQHF	TGTGCCTGGAAGGGACAGGGTGCAATGGCCCAGCATTTT
NA	TRBV4-2	few	TRBJ2-2	CASSQMQGGNGELFF	TGTGCCAGCAGCCAGATGCAGGGAGGTAACGGGGAGCTGTTTTTT
TRBD1	TRBV7-8	NA	TRBJ2-7	CASSQDMDRGSEQYF	TGTGCCAGCAGCCAAGATATGGACAGGGGTTCCGAGCAGTACTTC
NA	TRBV4-2	NA	TRBJ1-2	CASSQEGGVDYGYTF	TGTGCCAGCAGCCAAGAAGGAGGGGTCGACTATGGCTACACCTTC
NA	TRBV18	NA	TRBJ1-5	CASGKNNQPQHF	TGTGCCAGTGGAAAGAACAATCAGCCCCAGCATTTT
TRBD2	TRBV5-1	NA	TRBJ2-2	CASRLAGNTGELFF	TGCGCCAGTCGACTAGCGGGGAACACCGGGGAGCTGTTTTTT
NA	TRBV25-1	few	TRBJ2-5	CASSESQETQYF	TGTGCCAGCAGTGAATCTCAAGAGACCCAGTACTTC
TRBD2	TRBV9	NA	TRBJ2-3	CASSVSAGEDTQYF	TGTGCCAGCAGCGTGTCCGCGGGAGAAGATACGCAGTATTTT
NA	TRBV20-1	few	TRBJ2-1	CSARVLNEQFF	TGCAGTGCTAGAGTGCTGAATGAGCAGTTCTTC
NA	TRBV7-9	NA	TRBJ2-5	CASRMGETQYF	TGTGCCAGCAGAATGGGGGAGACCCAGTACTTC
NA	TRBV30	NA	TRBJ2-3	CAWSVLGGAQYF	TGTGCCTGGAGTGTACTTGGTGGGGCGCAGTATTTT
NA	TRBV5-4	NA	TRBJ1-2	CASSLTESYGYTF	TGTGCCAGCAGCTTGACGGAATCTTATGGCTACACCTTC
TRBD1	TRBV9	NA	TRBJ1-2	CASSVEGQTYGYTF	TGTGCCAGCAGCGTAGAGGGACAGACCTATGGCTACACCTTC
NA	TRBV30	NA	TRBJ1-1	CAWDKALGGAEAFF	TGTGCCTGGGATAAGGCGTTAGGCGGGGCTGAAGCTTTCTTT
TRBD1	TRBV30	NA	TRBJ1-6	CAWTGGSYNSPLHF	TGTGCCTGGACAGGGGGCTCCTATAATTCACCCCTCCACTTT
NA	TRBV5-1	once	TRBJ1-2	CASSFSAGVWYGYTF	TGCGCCAGCAGCTTCTCGGCAGGGGTATGGTATGGCTACACCTTC
TRBD2	TRBV7-2	NA	TRBJ2-3	CASSYSGGITDTQYF	TGTGCCAGCAGCTATAGCGGGGGGATCACAGATACGCAGTATTTT
NA	TRBV7-2	few	TRBJ1-1	CASSLTGLSTEAFF	TGTGCCAGCAGCCTAACAGGGCTAAGCACTGAAGCTTTCTTT
TRBD1	TRBV2	NA	TRBJ2-7	CASRTGTGYGEQYF	TGTGCCAGCAGGACCGGGACAGGATATGGGGAGCAGTACTTC
TRBD2	TRBV7-2	few	TRBJ2-3	CASSSGLAGPTDTQYF	TGTGCCAGCAGCTCCGGACTAGCGGGGCCCACAGATACGCAGTATTTT
NA	TRBV6-5	few	TRBJ1-1	CASSYGQNTEAFF	TGTGCCAGCAGTTATGGACAGAACACTGAAGCTTTCTTT
TRBD1	TRBV6-5	NA	TRBJ1-5	CASSPTGSQPQHF	TGTGCCAGCAGTCCGACAGGGAGCCAGCCCCAGCATTTT